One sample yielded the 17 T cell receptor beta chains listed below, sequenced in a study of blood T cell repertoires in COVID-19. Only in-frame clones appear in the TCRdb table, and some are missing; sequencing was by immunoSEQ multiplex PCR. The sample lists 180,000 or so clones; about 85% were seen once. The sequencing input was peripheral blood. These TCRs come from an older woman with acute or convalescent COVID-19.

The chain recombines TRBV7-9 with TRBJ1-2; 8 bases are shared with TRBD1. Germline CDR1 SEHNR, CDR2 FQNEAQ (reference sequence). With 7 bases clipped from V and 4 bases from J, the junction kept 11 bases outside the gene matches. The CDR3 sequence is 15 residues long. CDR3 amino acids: CASIPWTGTFYGYTF. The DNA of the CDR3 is TGTGCCAGCATACCTTGGACAGGGACCTTCTATGGCTACACCTTC.

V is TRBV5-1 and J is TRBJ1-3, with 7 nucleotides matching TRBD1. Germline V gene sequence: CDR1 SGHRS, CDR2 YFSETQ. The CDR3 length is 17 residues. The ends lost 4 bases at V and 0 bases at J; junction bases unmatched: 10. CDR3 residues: CASSKGQILSSGNTIYF. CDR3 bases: TGCGCCAGCAGCAAGGGACAGATATTGAGCTCTGGAAACACCATATATTTT.

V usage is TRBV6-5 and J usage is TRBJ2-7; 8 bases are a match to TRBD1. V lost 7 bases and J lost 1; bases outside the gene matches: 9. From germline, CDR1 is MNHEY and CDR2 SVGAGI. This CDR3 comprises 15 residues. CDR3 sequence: CASMTTGTGSYEQYF. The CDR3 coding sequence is TGTGCCAGCATGACAACCGGGACAGGATCCTACGAGCAGTACTTC.

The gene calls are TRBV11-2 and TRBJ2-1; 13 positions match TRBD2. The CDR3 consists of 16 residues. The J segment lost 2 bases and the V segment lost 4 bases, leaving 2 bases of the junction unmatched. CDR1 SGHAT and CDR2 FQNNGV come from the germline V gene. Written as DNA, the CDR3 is TGTGCCAGCAGCTCACTAGCGGGAGGGGCCTACAATGAGCAGTTCTTC. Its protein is CASSSLAGGAYNEQFF.

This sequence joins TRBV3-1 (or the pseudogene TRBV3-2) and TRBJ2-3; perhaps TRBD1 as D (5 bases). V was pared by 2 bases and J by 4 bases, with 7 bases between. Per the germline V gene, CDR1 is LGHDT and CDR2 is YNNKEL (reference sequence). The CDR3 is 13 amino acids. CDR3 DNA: TGTGCCAGCAGCCAATTGGGGCCAGATACGCAGTATTTT. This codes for CASSQLGPDTQYF.

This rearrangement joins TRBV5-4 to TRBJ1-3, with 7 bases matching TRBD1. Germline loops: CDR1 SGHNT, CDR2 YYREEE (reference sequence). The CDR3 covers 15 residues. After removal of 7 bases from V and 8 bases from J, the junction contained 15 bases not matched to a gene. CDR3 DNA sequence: TGTGCCAGCTCCGGCACGGGACAGCCCCGGGACACCATATATTTT. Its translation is CASSGTGQPRDTIYF.

For the CDR3, the DNA is TGCGCCAGCAGCTCCGCAGGTTCCGGGGCCAACGTCCTGACTTTC. Translated: CASSSAGSGANVLTF. The V gene is TRBV5-1, the J gene TRBJ2-6; D is undetermined. V lost 3 bases to trimming and J lost 4 bases, with 11 bases between them. Germline CDR1 reads SGHRS; CDR2 reads YFSETQ. The CDR3 consists of 15 residues.

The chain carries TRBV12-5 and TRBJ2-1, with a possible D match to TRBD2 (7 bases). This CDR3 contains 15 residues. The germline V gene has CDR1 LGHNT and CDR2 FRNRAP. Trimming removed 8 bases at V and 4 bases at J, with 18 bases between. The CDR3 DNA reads TGTGCTAGTTCCCCCGGCGGGGGCTATTACAATGAGCAGTTCTTC. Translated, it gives CASSPGGGYYNEQFF.

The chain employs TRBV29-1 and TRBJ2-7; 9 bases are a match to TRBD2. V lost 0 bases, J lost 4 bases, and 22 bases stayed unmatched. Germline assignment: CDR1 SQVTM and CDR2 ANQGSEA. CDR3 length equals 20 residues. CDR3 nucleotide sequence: TGCAGCGTTGAAGACGCCCGGGTCTTGCGAAGGGGCGGGAGGGAGTACGAGCAGTACTTC. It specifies CSVEDARVLRRGGREYEQYF.

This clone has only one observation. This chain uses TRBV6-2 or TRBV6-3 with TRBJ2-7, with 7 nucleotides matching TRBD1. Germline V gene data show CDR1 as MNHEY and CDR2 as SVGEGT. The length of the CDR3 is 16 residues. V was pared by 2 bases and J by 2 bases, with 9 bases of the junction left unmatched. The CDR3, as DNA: TGTGCCAGCAGTTACCCTGGACAGGTTCGCGCCTACGAGCAGTACTTC. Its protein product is CASSYPGQVRAYEQYF.

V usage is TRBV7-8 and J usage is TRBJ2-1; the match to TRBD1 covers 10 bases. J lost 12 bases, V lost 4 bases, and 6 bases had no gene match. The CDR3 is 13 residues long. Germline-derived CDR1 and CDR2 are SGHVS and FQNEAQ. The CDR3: CASSSTGQGRQFF. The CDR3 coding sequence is TGTGCCAGCAGCTCAACGGGACAGGGGAGGCAGTTCTTC.

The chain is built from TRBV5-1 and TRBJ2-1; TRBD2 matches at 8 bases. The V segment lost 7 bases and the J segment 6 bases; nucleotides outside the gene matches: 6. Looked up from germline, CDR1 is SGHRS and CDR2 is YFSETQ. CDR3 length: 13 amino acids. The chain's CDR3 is CASQRENPNEQFF. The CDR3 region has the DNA TGCGCCAGCCAGCGGGAGAATCCCAATGAGCAGTTCTTC.

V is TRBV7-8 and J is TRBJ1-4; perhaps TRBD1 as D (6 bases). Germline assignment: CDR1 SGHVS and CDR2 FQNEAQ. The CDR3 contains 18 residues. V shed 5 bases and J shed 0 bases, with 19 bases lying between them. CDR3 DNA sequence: TGTGCCAGCAGCCGCAGGGACACTCCGGTCACAACTAATGAAAAACTGTTTTTT. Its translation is CASSRRDTPVTTNEKLFF.

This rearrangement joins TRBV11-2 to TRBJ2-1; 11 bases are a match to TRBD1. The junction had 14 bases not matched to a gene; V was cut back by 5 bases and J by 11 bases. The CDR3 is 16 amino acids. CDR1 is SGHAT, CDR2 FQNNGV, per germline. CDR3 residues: CASSLPGQGARDQQFF. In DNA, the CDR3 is TGTGCCAGCAGCCTTCCTGGACAGGGGGCGCGAGATCAGCAGTTCTTC. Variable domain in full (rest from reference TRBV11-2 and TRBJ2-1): EAGVAQSPRYKIIEKRQSVAFWCNPISGHATLYWYQQILGQGPKLLIQFQNNGVVDDSQLPKDRFSAERLKGVDSTLKIQPAKLEDSAVYLCASSLPGQGARDQQFFGPGTRLTVL.

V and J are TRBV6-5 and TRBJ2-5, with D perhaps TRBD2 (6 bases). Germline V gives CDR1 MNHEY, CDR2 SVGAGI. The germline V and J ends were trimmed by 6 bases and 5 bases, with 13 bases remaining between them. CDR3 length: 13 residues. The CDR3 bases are TGTGCCAGCAGGGTCCCGGGGGTGGAGACCCAGTACTTC. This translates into CASRVPGVETQYF.

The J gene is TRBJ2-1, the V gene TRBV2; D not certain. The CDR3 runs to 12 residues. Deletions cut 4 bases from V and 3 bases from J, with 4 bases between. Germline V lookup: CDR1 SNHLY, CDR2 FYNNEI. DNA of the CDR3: TGTGCCAGCAGTGCCCTCTACAATGAGCAGTTCTTC. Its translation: CASSALYNEQFF.

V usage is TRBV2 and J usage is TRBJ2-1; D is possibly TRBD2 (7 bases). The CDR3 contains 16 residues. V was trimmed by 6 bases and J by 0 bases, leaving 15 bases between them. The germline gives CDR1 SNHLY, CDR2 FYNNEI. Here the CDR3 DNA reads TGTGCCAGCAGAAGTATAGGGGGGGGCTCCTACAATGAGCAGTTCTTC. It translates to CASRSIGGGSYNEQFF. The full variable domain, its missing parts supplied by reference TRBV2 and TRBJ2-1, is EPEVTQTPSHQVTQMGQEVILRCVPISNHLYFYWYRQILGQKVEFLVSFYNNEISEKSEIFDDQFSVERPDGSNFTLKIRSTKLEDSAMYFCASRSIGGGSYNEQFFGPGTRLTVL.